The 28 T cell receptor beta chains in this list originate from one sample, sequenced in a study of blood T cell repertoires in COVID-19. Sequenced by immunoSEQ multiplex PCR; TCRdb stores in-frame clones only, minus some. The sample has about 100,000 clones; 87% are singletons. Sequences were obtained from peripheral blood. Receptors originate from a middle-aged man with acute or convalescent COVID-19.

The chain has TRBV10-3 and TRBJ2-2; D remains ambiguous. Germline values: CDR1 ENHRY, CDR2 SYGVKD. This CDR3 comprises 11 residues. V was clipped by 7 bases and J by 7 bases, with 7 bases between them. The CDR3 sequence: CAITRDGELFF. In nucleotides, the CDR3 is TGTGCCATCACCCGCGACGGGGAGCTGTTTTTT.

This chain connects TRBV30 to TRBJ1-5; D is perhaps TRBD1 (6 bases). Germline V CDR1 and CDR2: GTSNPN, SVGIG (reference sequence). The CDR3 contains 14 residues. Trimming left V 4 bases short and J 5 bases short, with 15 bases between. For the CDR3, the DNA is TGTGCCTGGACCGTAGGGGGTAAGGATCAGCCCCAGCATTTT. Translated: CAWTVGGKDQPQHF.

The V and J genes are TRBV4-2 and TRBJ2-5; D perhaps matches TRBD2 (6 bases). Deletions cut 0 bases from V and 5 bases from J, with 7 bases between. The CDR3 has 13 residues. Germline loops: CDR1 LGHNA, CDR2 YNFKEQ. CDR3 residues: CASSQDRGETQYF. The DNA for the CDR3 is TGTGCCAGCAGCCAAGATCGGGGGGAGACCCAGTACTTC.

J is TRBJ1-2 and V is TRBV24-1; maybe TRBD1 (6 bases). The germline CDR1 and CDR2 sequences are KGHDR and SFDVKD. V was trimmed by 6 bases and J by 0 bases, leaving 10 bases between them. CDR3 size: 14 residues. Here the CDR3 reads CATSPGTTNYGYTF. CDR3 sequence (DNA): TGTGCCACCAGTCCCGGGACAACTAACTATGGCTACACCTTC.

The chain uses TRBV11-2 and TRBJ2-1, with TRBD1 matching 7 bases. Germline V gene sequence: CDR1 SGHAT, CDR2 FQNNGV. J was trimmed by 6 bases and V by 4 bases; bases with no gene match: 15. CDR3 length: 17 residues. The CDR3 protein is CASSSHGQAFGTNEQFF. CDR3 sequence (DNA): TGTGCCAGCAGCTCCCACGGACAGGCCTTTGGAACCAATGAGCAGTTCTTC.

The rearrangement joins TRBV7-2 to TRBJ1-5, with 7 bases aligning to TRBD1. Germline CDR1 reads SGHTA; CDR2 reads FQGNSA. CDR3 size: 15 residues. V shed 1 base and J 3 bases; nucleotides not matched to a gene: 3. CDR3 nucleotides: TGTGCCAGCAGCTTAGAGGGGACAGTCAATCAGCCCCAGCATTTT. This codes for CASSLEGTVNQPQHF.

The chain joins TRBV28 to TRBJ2-2; 9 nucleotides match TRBD2. J lost 2 bases, V lost 5 bases, and 6 bases had no gene match. This CDR3 comprises 16 residues. The V gene's germline CDR1 is MDHEN and CDR2 SYDVKM. The CDR3 reads CASSLTTSGNTGELFF. The DNA of the CDR3 is TGTGCCAGCAGTCTGACGACTAGCGGCAACACCGGGGAGCTGTTTTTT.

V gene TRBV7-9 combines with J gene TRBJ1-5, with D possibly matching TRBD1 (6 bases). There are 15 residues in the CDR3. Germline V gene sequence: CDR1 SEHNR, CDR2 FQNEAQ (reference sequence). Deletions cut 4 bases from V and 6 bases from J, with 16 bases between. CDR3 sequence (DNA): TGTGCCAGCAGCTCCGGACAGACCCAGGGTCAGCCCCAGCATTTT. Translated, it gives CASSSGQTQGQPQHF.

This clone was detected only once. The genes are TRBV13 and TRBJ2-5, with 9 bases matching TRBD1. CDR1 is PRHDT, CDR2 FYEKMQ, per germline (reference sequence). Trimming at V came to 5 bases and at J to 2 bases, leaving 6 bases not matched to a gene. This CDR3 contains 15 residues. The CDR3 here is CASSPGGTGQETQYF. The CDR3 bases are TGTGCCAGCAGCCCCGGAGGGACAGGGCAAGAGACCCAGTACTTC. The full variable domain, with the rest looked up from reference TRBV13 and TRBJ2-5, is AAGVIQSPRHLIKEKRETATLKCYPIPRHDTVYWYQQGPGQDPQFLISFYEKMQSDKGSIPDRFSAQQFSDYHSELNMSSLELGDSALYFCASSPGGTGQETQYFGPGTRLLVL.

The chain carries TRBV4-1 and TRBJ2-7, with TRBD1 identical over 9 bases. In germline, CDR1 is MGHRA, CDR2 YSYEKL. This CDR3 comprises 15 residues. V lost 2 bases to trimming and J lost 2 bases; unmatched junction nucleotides: 4. The CDR3 DNA follows: TGCGCCAGCAGCCAAACCGGGACAGGGACCTACGAGCAGTACTTC. This sequence encodes CASSQTGTGTYEQYF.

Here the CDR3 DNA reads TGTGCCAGCAGGCTACAGGGGGGTAACACCGGGGAGCTGTTTTTT. Translating it yields CASRLQGGNTGELFF. The rearrangement joins TRBV2 to TRBJ2-2; TRBD1 agrees at 8 bases. The V gene's germline CDR1 is SNHLY and CDR2 FYNNEI. Unmatched junction bases numbered 5, after V lost 6 bases and J lost 2 bases. This CDR3 region has 15 residues. Using reference TRBV2 and TRBJ2-2 for the parts outside the CDR3, the full variable domain is EPEVTQTPSHQVTQMGQEVILRCVPISNHLYFYWYRQILGQKVEFLVSFYNNEISEKSEIFDDQFSVERPDGSNFTLKIRSTKLEDSAMYFCASRLQGGNTGELFFGEGSRLTVL.

V gene TRBV7-9 combines with J gene TRBJ2-2; D is undetermined. Germline V gene data show CDR1 as SEHNR and CDR2 as FQNEAQ (reference sequence). Trimming pared 7 bases from V and 4 bases from J, leaving 10 bases between. This CDR3 is built from 13 residues. CDR3: CASKIELTGELFF. The CDR3 DNA reads TGTGCCAGCAAGATTGAGCTCACCGGGGAGCTGTTTTTT.

This chain uses TRBV5-1 with TRBJ2-7; 7 bases align to TRBD2. The CDR3 is 13 residues long. Germline lookup yields CDR1 SGHRS and CDR2 YFSETQ. The V and J ends lost 2 bases and 2 bases, in that order; junction bases with no gene match: 1. In nucleotides, the CDR3 is TGCGCCAGCAGCTTTGCGGGAGCCTACGAGCAGTACTTC. This encodes CASSFAGAYEQYF.

This clone was found once. V usage is TRBV18 and J usage is TRBJ2-1; no definite D call. CDR1 KGHSH and CDR2 LQKENI come from the germline V gene. Trimming left V 2 bases short and J 10 bases short, with 6 bases between. CDR3 length: 11 residues. The CDR3 region has the DNA TGTGCCAGCTCACCAGAGGAGGAGCAGTTCTTC. Protein product: CASSPEEEQFF.

V is TRBV29-1 and J is TRBJ2-7; 7 bases fit TRBD1. Per germline, CDR1 SQVTM and CDR2 ANQGSEA. V lost 2 bases and J lost 6; bases outside the gene matches: 7. CDR3 length: 13 amino acids. Here the CDR3 reads CSVEPGRGSEQYF. The DNA of the CDR3 is TGCAGCGTTGAACCTGGCAGGGGGAGCGAGCAGTACTTC.

The chain uses TRBV5-4 and TRBJ1-1, with unresolved D. There are 14 residues in the CDR3. CDR1 SGHNT and CDR2 YYREEE come from the germline V gene (reference sequence). Trimming pared 0 bases from V and 4 bases from J, leaving 10 bases between. CDR3 sequence: CASSLESAGTEAFF. The CDR3 DNA is TGTGCCAGCAGCTTGGAATCCGCGGGCACTGAAGCTTTCTTT.

This chain joins TRBV27 and TRBJ1-2, with 7 nucleotides matching TRBD1. This CDR3 region has 13 residues. Germline V gene data show CDR1 as MNHEY and CDR2 as SMNVEV (reference sequence). V lost 6 bases to trimming and J lost 3 bases; unmatched junction nucleotides: 4. DNA of the CDR3: TGTGCCAGCAGCCGGGACAGAGACTATGGCTACACCTTC. This sequence encodes CASSRDRDYGYTF.

The chain uses TRBV6-5 and TRBJ1-5; the match to TRBD1 covers 8 bases. Germline CDR1 and CDR2: MNHEY and SVGAGI. The CDR3 is 14 residues long. The J segment lost 3 bases and the V segment lost 6 bases, leaving 4 bases of the junction unmatched. CDR3 sequence reads: CASRGTGYNQPQHF. CDR3 sequence (DNA): TGTGCCAGCAGGGGGACAGGCTACAATCAGCCCCAGCATTTT.

This clone was observed a single time. This chain uses TRBV6-2 or TRBV6-3 with TRBJ2-1, with D possibly matching TRBD2 (6 bases). V was shortened by 4 bases and J by 5 bases, with 9 bases between the two germline ends. Germline V gives CDR1 MNHEY, CDR2 SVGEGT. The length of the CDR3 is 13 residues. CDR3 amino acids: CASSSGLNNEQFF. CDR3 nucleotide sequence: TGTGCCAGCAGTTCGGGACTTAACAATGAGCAGTTCTTC.

The V gene is TRBV5-1, the J gene TRBJ1-1; D may be TRBD1 (6 bases). V dropped 4 bases and J dropped 3 bases, with 16 bases sitting between them. In germline, CDR1 is SGHRS, CDR2 YFSETQ. The CDR3 length is 15 residues. CDR3 coding DNA: TGCGCCAGCAGCAAGACAGGCTCTGGAGACACTGAAGCTTTCTTT. It encodes CASSKTGSGDTEAFF.

The chain has TRBV5-1 and TRBJ2-1; a weak D match, TRBD1 (6 bases). The germline gives CDR1 SGHRS, CDR2 YFSETQ. V lost 0 bases and J lost 5, with 12 bases in between. This CDR3 has 15 residues. CDR3 in amino acids: CASSLAPTGNNEQFF. CDR3 nucleotide sequence: TGCGCCAGCAGCTTGGCCCCCACAGGGAACAATGAGCAGTTCTTC.

The rearrangement uses TRBV28 and TRBJ2-3; D remains ambiguous. V lost 8 bases to trimming and J lost 6 bases, with 6 bases between them. CDR1 is MDHEN, CDR2 SYDVKM, per germline. This CDR3 contains 10 residues. CDR3 sequence reads: CASRRDTQYF. CDR3 nucleotide sequence: TGTGCCAGCCGGCGGGATACGCAGTATTTT.

This clone turned up a few times. This chain connects TRBV3-1 (or the pseudogene TRBV3-2) to TRBJ2-5; 10 bases are shared with TRBD1. This CDR3 comprises 16 residues. Germline-derived CDR1 and CDR2 are LGHDT and YNNKEL (reference sequence). V was pared by 5 bases and J by 5 bases, with 11 bases of the junction left unmatched. The CDR3 nucleotides read TGTGCCAGCAGCTATCAGGGACAGGGGCCTAAGGAGACCCAGTACTTC. As protein: CASSYQGQGPKETQYF.

The rearrangement uses TRBV12-5 and TRBJ1-1; the D is unclear. This CDR3 contains 15 residues. CDR1 is LGHNT, CDR2 FRNRAP, per germline. Trimming stripped 7 bases from V and 4 bases from J, with 19 bases between. The CDR3 nucleotides are TGTGCTAGTGCCTTTTCTGACGGATGGGCCACTGAAGCTTTCTTT. The encoded protein is CASAFSDGWATEAFF.

The V and J genes are TRBV15 and TRBJ2-1; TRBD2 is a possible D gene (6 bases). The germline CDR1 and CDR2 sequences are LNHNV and YYDKDF (reference sequence). V dropped 5 bases and J dropped 10 bases, with 12 bases sitting between them. The CDR3 extends over 12 amino acids. CDR3 amino acids: CATSGRETEQFF. The CDR3, as DNA: TGTGCCACCAGCGGACGGGAGACGGAGCAGTTCTTC.

This clone has a single count. This chain links TRBV6-6 with TRBJ1-4, with 8 nucleotides matching TRBD1. Losses at the gene ends were 5 bases for V and 5 bases for J; bases not matched to a gene: 10. CDR3 length: 16 residues. Germline V lookup: CDR1 MNHNY, CDR2 SVGAGI (reference sequence). The DNA of the CDR3 is TGTGCCAGCAGTCCACCGGGACAGGAACGGAATGAAAAACTGTTTTTT. The encoded protein is CASSPPGQERNEKLFF.

The chain uses TRBV2 and TRBJ2-1; D is ambiguous. V was trimmed by 8 bases and J by 6 bases, leaving 11 bases between them. CDR3 length: 12 residues. Germline values: CDR1 SNHLY, CDR2 FYNNEI. CDR3: CASGSQRNEQFF. In DNA, the CDR3 is TGTGCCAGCGGATCCCAGCGCAATGAGCAGTTCTTC. The variable domain in full, completed from reference TRBV2 and TRBJ2-1, reads EPEVTQTPSHQVTQMGQEVILRCVPISNHLYFYWYRQILGQKVEFLVSFYNNEISEKSEIFDDQFSVERPDGSNFTLKIRSTKLEDSAMYFCASGSQRNEQFFGPGTRLTVL.

The V call is TRBV19, the J call TRBJ1-1, with a tentative D call TRBD1 (6 bases). The V end was cut by 3 bases, the J end by 8 bases, with 19 bases between. Germline lookup yields CDR1 LNHDA and CDR2 SQIVND (reference sequence). This CDR3 has 15 amino acids. The CDR3: CASSIREGVGLEAFF. The CDR3 DNA follows: TGTGCCAGTAGTATCAGGGAGGGGGTGGGATTAGAAGCTTTCTTT.